The present entry profiles one T cell receptor beta chain with its context. This record belongs to a study of blood T cell repertoires in COVID-19. The germline CDR1 and CDR2 sequences are SNHLY and FYNNEI. V dropped 6 bases and J dropped 2; count of bases not matched to a gene: 2. The CDR3 consists of 14 residues. Original handling: Reference gene primers were amplified, and this amplification served to estimate nucleated cell counts. Only in-frame clones appear in the TCRdb table, and some are missing; sequencing was by immunoSEQ multiplex PCR. V, J and clone size were drawn from that table, and D and trimming were deduced from the DNA. The table has over 200,000 clones, 89% seen once; the top ten hold roughly 5%.

The receptor comes from a middle-aged woman with acute or convalescent COVID-19. This chain uses TRBV2 with TRBJ1-1, with 11 nucleotides matching TRBD1. Sequenced sample: peripheral blood. The DNA of the CDR3 is TGTGCCAGCAGGGGACAGGGGGATAACACTGAAGCTTTCTTT. Translated: CASRGQGDNTEAFF.